Listed below are T cell receptor beta chains from one sample, sequenced in a study of neurological immune-mediated disorders. TCRdb redid the calling of the 5' RACE reads with MiXCR, one entry per CDR3 protein. The table includes 55,000 to 70,000 distinct CDR3 sequences, roughly 3.1% detected once. The sample taken for sequencing was PBMCs. Receptor source: a woman between 50 and 59 years old with multiple sclerosis. Each CDR3 is given with its conserved first and last residue. A D gene is named only where the DNA matches it firmly. Expanded clones get a size class; other rows say once, few or many, or leave the size out.

TRBJ2-1 | TRBD2 | TRBV5-1 | many | CASSRNSGRSYNEQFF | TGCGCCAGCAGCCGCAACAGCGGGAGGTCCTACAATGAGCAGTTCTTC
TRBJ1-2 | TRBD1 | TRBV10-3 | many | CAISEDRGGNYGYTF | TGTGCCATCAGTGAGGACAGGGGCGGAAACTATGGCTACACCTTC
TRBJ2-1 | NA | TRBV7-3 | many | CASSLGQYNEQFF | TGTGCCAGCAGCTTAGGACAGTACAATGAGCAGTTCTTC
TRBJ1-2 | NA | TRBV5-1 | many | CASREGPRYGYTF | TGCGCCAGCAGGGAGGGACCCAGGTACGGCTACACCTTC
TRBJ2-1 | NA | TRBV29-1 | many | CSGIVGGYYNEQFF | TGCAGCGGCATAGTGGGAGGCTACTACAATGAGCAGTTCTTC
TRBJ2-5 | NA | TRBV7-9 | many | CASSGTMQTQYF | TGTGCCAGCAGCGGGACGATGCAGACCCAGTACTTC
TRBJ1-6 | TRBD1 | TRBV5-1 | many | CASSWDRQNSPLHF | TGCGCCAGCAGCTGGGACAGGCAAAATTCACCCCTCCACTTT
TRBJ2-2 | NA | TRBV7-8 | many | CASSIRLNTGELFF | TGTGCCAGCAGTATCCGACTGAACACCGGGGAGCTGTTTTTT
TRBJ1-2 | TRBD1 | TRBV20-1 | many | CSAPGTGNYGYTF | TGCAGTGCGCCCGGGACAGGGAACTATGGCTACACCTTC
TRBJ2-5 | TRBD1 | TRBV20-1 | many | CSGADREETQYF | TGCAGTGGGGCCGACAGGGAAGAGACCCAGTACTTC
TRBJ2-3 | TRBD1 | TRBV20-1 | many | CSARPAGTGPTDTQYF | TGCAGTGCTAGACCGGCAGGGACAGGCCCCACAGATACGCAGTATTTT
TRBJ1-2 | TRBD1 | TRBV12-3/TRBV12-4 | many | CASRLSGQGHGYTF | TGTGCCAGCAGACTCAGCGGACAGGGCCATGGCTACACCTTC
TRBJ2-5 | NA | TRBV5-1 | many | CASRLAHRGETQYF | TGCGCCAGCAGACTGGCCCATAGGGGAGAGACCCAGTACTTC
TRBJ1-4 | NA | TRBV5-1 | many | CASSLDLGSSNEKLFF | TGCGCCAGCAGCTTGGATTTGGGCAGCTCTAATGAAAAACTGTTTTTT
TRBJ1-2 | TRBD1 | TRBV5-6 | many | CASSFGTELYGYTF | TGTGCCAGCAGTTTCGGGACAGAACTTTATGGCTACACCTTC
TRBJ1-5 | NA | TRBV12-3/TRBV12-4 | many | CASSLDGESNQPQHF | TGTGCCAGCAGTTTGGACGGGGAGAGCAATCAGCCCCAGCATTTT
TRBJ2-3 | NA | TRBV20-1 | many | CRPGKANTDTQYF | TGCAGACCCGGAAAGGCGAACACAGATACGCAGTATTTT
TRBJ1-1 | NA | TRBV20-1 | many | CSARVYLEVNTEAFF | TGCAGTGCTAGAGTTTACCTGGAGGTGAACACTGAAGCTTTCTTT
TRBJ1-2 | NA | TRBV29-1 | many | CSVEGRGGIDTF | TGCAGCGTTGAGGGACGGGGGGGTATTGACACCTTC
TRBJ2-2 | NA | TRBV2 | many | CASGQTGELFF | TGTGCCAGCGGTCAGACCGGGGAGCTGTTTTTT
TRBJ1-1 | NA | TRBV6-6 | many | CASREAGANTEAFF | TGTGCCAGCAGAGAAGCAGGGGCGAACACTGAAGCTTTCTTT
TRBJ2-3 | TRBD1 | TRBV2 | many | CATKQDRVSDTQYF | TGTGCCACCAAACAAGACAGGGTTTCAGATACGCAGTATTTT
TRBJ2-4 | NA | TRBV11-3 | many | CASSLVAENIQYF | TGTGCCAGCAGCTTAGTGGCAGAAAACATTCAGTACTTC
TRBJ2-1 | TRBD1 | TRBV27 | many | CASNFRDRESNEQFF | TGTGCCAGCAATTTCCGGGACAGGGAGAGCAATGAGCAGTTCTTC
TRBJ2-5 | TRBD2 | TRBV7-7 | many | CASRLGTSGQETQYF | TGTGCTAGCAGACTAGGGACTAGCGGACAAGAGACCCAGTACTTC
TRBJ2-3 | NA | TRBV7-2 | NA | CASSPVYDTQYF | TGTGCCAGCAGCCCCGTCTATGATACGCAGTATTTT
TRBJ1-1 | NA | TRBV6-2/TRBV6-3 | many | CASSEHRDTEAFF | TGTGCCAGCAGTGAACACCGGGACACGGAAGCTTTCTTT
TRBJ1-1 | NA | TRBV12-3/TRBV12-4 | many | CASSSRLQNTEAFF | TGTGCCAGCAGTTCCCGGCTTCAGAACACTGAAGCTTTCTTT
TRBJ2-3 | TRBD2 | TRBV7-6 | many | CASSRSPLAGVGTDTQYF | TGTGCCAGCAGCCGCTCCCCACTAGCGGGAGTCGGCACAGATACGCAGTATTTT
TRBJ1-5 | NA | TRBV20-1 | many | CSARPLEGVQPQHF | TGCAGTGCTAGACCCCTGGAGGGGGTTCAGCCCCAGCATTTT
TRBJ2-5 | NA | TRBV5-6 | many | CASSLVSTMEETQYF | TGTGCCAGCAGCTTGGTGTCTACCATGGAAGAGACCCAGTACTTC
TRBJ2-1 | NA | TRBV10-3 | many | CAISRDTYNEQFF | TGTGCCATCAGTCGGGACACCTACAATGAGCAGTTCTTC
TRBJ2-2 | NA | TRBV15 | few | CATSSRGWEELFF | TGTGCCACCAGCAGTCGAGGTTGGGAGGAGCTGTTTTTT
TRBJ1-2 | NA | TRBV4-2 | few | CDSSKDAYGYTF | TGTGACAGCAGCAAAGATGCTTATGGCTACACCTTC
TRBJ1-5 | TRBD1 | TRBV7-2 | many | CASSNQGAQSAQHF | TGTGCCAGCAGCAACCAGGGGGCCCAATCGGCCCAGCATTTT
TRBJ1-2 | TRBD1 | TRBV5-1 | many | CASSLGDRSNGYTF | TGCGCCAGCAGCTTGGGGGACAGATCAAACGGCTACACCTTC
TRBJ1-2 | TRBD1 | TRBV6-6 | many | CASSFPTNRGGYTF | TGTGCCAGCAGTTTCCCCACGAACAGGGGTGGCTACACCTTC
TRBJ1-5 | NA | TRBV20-1 | many | CSASSPYPLNQPQHF | TGCAGTGCTAGTTCTCCCTACCCCCTTAATCAGCCCCAGCATTTT
TRBJ2-7 | NA | TRBV2 | many | CASTTHDWPSEQYF | TGTGCCAGCACCACCCACGATTGGCCATCCGAGCAGTACTTC
TRBJ2-1 | TRBD2 | TRBV20-1 | many | CSARTAGGPYNEQFF | TGCAGTGCTCGGACAGCGGGGGGGCCTTACAATGAGCAGTTCTTC
TRBJ2-7 | TRBD1 | TRBV20-1 | many | CSASKLYGQGEDEQYF | TGCAGTGCTAGTAAATTATATGGACAGGGTGAAGACGAGCAGTACTTC
TRBJ1-5 | TRBD1 | TRBV3-1 | many | CASSHSNRGRDGNQPQHF | TGTGCCAGCAGCCATTCGAACAGGGGGCGGGATGGCAATCAGCCCCAGCATTTT
TRBJ2-5 | NA | TRBV7-6 | many | CASSSTFSTQETQYF | TGTGCCAGCAGCTCAACGTTCTCCACCCAAGAGACCCAGTACTTC
TRBJ1-5 | NA | TRBV20-1 | many | CSAKSGEGSNQPQHF | TGCAGTGCTAAATCCGGGGAGGGAAGCAATCAGCCCCAGCATTTT
TRBJ2-2 | NA | TRBV10-3 | many | CAISGSPGHPNTGELFF | TGTGCCATCAGTGGCTCGCCGGGACATCCAAACACCGGGGAGCTGTTTTTT
TRBJ2-7 | NA | TRBV7-7 | many | CASSEGSSSYEQYF | TGTGCCAGCAGCGAGGGATCAAGCTCCTACGAGCAGTACTTC
TRBJ1-2 | NA | TRBV5-1 | NA | CASSLAREVGGYTF | TGCGCCAGCAGCTTGGCCAGGGAAGTGGGGGGCTACACCTTC
TRBJ2-5 | TRBD2 | TRBV5-1 | many | CASRSSGGTSETQYF | TGCGCCAGCAGATCTAGCGGGGGGACCTCAGAGACCCAGTACTTC
TRBJ2-5 | TRBD1 | TRBV7-9 | many | CASSLGAGTGYQETQYF | TGTGCCAGCAGCTTAGGGGCCGGGACAGGGTATCAAGAGACCCAGTACTTC
TRBJ2-7 | NA | TRBV27 | few | CASSLSSGTRFYEQYF | TGTGCCAGCAGTTTATCATCAGGGACACGGTTCTACGAGCAGTACTTC
TRBJ1-2 | NA | TRBV3-1 | many | CASSQEGRDYGYTF | TGTGCCAGCAGCCAAGAGGGGAGGGACTATGGCTACACCTTC
TRBJ1-6 | NA | TRBV28 | many | CASSLVGVNSPLHF | TGTGCCAGCAGTTTAGTAGGGGTGAATTCACCCCTCCACTTT
TRBJ2-3 | TRBD2 | TRBV7-2 | many | CASSLVGGRAGDTQYF | TGTGCCAGCAGCTTAGTCGGCGGGAGGGCCGGGGATACGCAGTATTTT
TRBJ2-2 | NA | TRBV4-1 | many | CASSQDLTNTGELFF | TGCGCCAGCAGCCAAGATCTCACTAACACCGGGGAGCTGTTTTTT
TRBJ2-5 | TRBD1 | TRBV27 | many | CASREQGVGTQYF | TGTGCCAGCAGAGAACAGGGGGTGGGGACCCAGTACTTC
TRBJ2-2 | TRBD1 | TRBV6-6 | many | CASRRTGNTGELFF | TGTGCCAGCCGAAGGACAGGGAACACCGGGGAGCTGTTTTTT
TRBJ1-2 | NA | TRBV20-1 | many | CSASTANYGYTF | TGCAGTGCTAGTACGGCGAACTATGGCTACACCTTC
TRBJ1-2 | NA | TRBV6-5 | many | CASGSTPGGILYGYTF | TGTGCCAGCGGATCGACTCCCGGGGGTATCCTCTATGGCTACACCTTC